Described below is a single T cell receptor (beta chain) sequence and its context. The CDR3 consists of 16 residues. Germline loops: CDR1 SGHNT, CDR2 YYREEE (reference sequence). Losses at the gene ends were 5 bases for V and 3 bases for J; bases not matched to a gene: 6. The data are from a study of blood T cell repertoires in COVID-19. Overall study: The United States, Italy and Spain provided the acute and convalescent COVID-19 samples.

In the study's own analysis: Amplified reference gene primers provided the basis for estimating nucleated cell counts. The table came from immunoSEQ multiplex PCR; TCRdb's copy has only in-frame clones and leaves some out. Clone size and the V and J calls come from that table; the DNA yielded D and trimming. The profile shows a few hundred thousand clones, roughly 86% of them singletons. This receptor was taken from a man older than 75 with acute or convalescent COVID-19. V usage is TRBV5-4 and J usage is TRBJ2-3; 13 bases fit TRBD2. Sequencing was performed on peripheral blood. The CDR3 DNA sequence: TGTGCCAGCAGTTTCCCGGGACTAGCGGGAACAGATACGCAGTATTTT. It yields the protein CASSFPGLAGTDTQYF.